This T cell receptor beta chain was sequenced in a study of tumor and adjacent non-tumor tissue in lung cancer. Three rounds of nested PCR, following a modified ARM-PCR protocol, produced the TCRbeta library. TCRdb re-called the multiplex PCR reads through MiXCR, storing one row per CDR3 protein. The sample lists under 100,000 distinct CDR3 sequences, about two thirds seen once, with 10% to 15% in the top ten. General study results and limits: Normal lung showed higher cumulative top 100 clone frequency than tumor. Higher tumor TCR diversity was associated with shorter survival.

This clonotype was counted only a few times. Its antigen is as yet unknown. This likely comes from a read error, as the CDR3 has no conserved phenylalanine or tryptophan at its end. RNA was extracted from bulk tissue without any cell sorting. Between August and November 2014, newly diagnosed, chemotherapy-naive lung cancer patients underwent thoracic surgery in China. V shed 11 bases and J shed 0 bases, with 16 bases lying between them. The germline V gene encodes CDR1 MDHEN and CDR2 SYDVKM. The CDR3 length is 14 residues. The chain employs TRBV28 and TRBJ2-5; D gene uncertain. What was sequenced was lung tumor tissue. The sequence was collected from a woman aged 70-85 years with non-small cell lung cancer. The CDR3 spells CACVSELDQETQYS. The CDR3 region has the DNA TGTGCCTGCGTTAGTGAGCTAGACCAAGAGACCCAGTACTCC.